This T cell receptor beta chain is from a study of T cells in Graves' hyperthyroidism and ophthalmopathy. Study overall: Specimen type is peripheral blood, collected at initial diagnosis prior to any treatment.

Study-wide results and limits: Blood shared most expanded thyroid clonotypes above 0.001.

RNA transcripts provided the source from which TCR beta CDR3 regions were amplified. With the HTBI primer set, the TCR CDR3 went through a first round of RT-PCR. TCRdb fed the multiplex PCR reads into MiXCR, producing one record per CDR3 protein. The sample has 75,000 to 100,000 distinct CDR3 sequences, around 50% seen once. This clonotype was observed many times. Antigen: not known. Between the trimmed V and J ends, which lost 2 bases and 2 bases, there was a span of 10 bases. The germline V gene encodes CDR1 SGHTA and CDR2 FQGNSA. The CDR3 contains 14 residues. An absence of ophthalmopathy progression within 18 months meant stable Graves' hyperthyroidism.

The TCR comes from a woman in her 40s with Graves' hyperthyroidism. Specimen: blood. The V and J genes are TRBV7-2 and TRBJ2-7; TRBD1 or TRBD2 may be the D gene (5 bases each). The CDR3 here is CASSLTGAAYEQYF. The CDR3, as DNA: TGTGCCAGCAGCTTAACAGGAGCGGCCTACGAGCAGTACTTC. Full variable domain (rest looked up from reference TRBV7-2 and TRBJ2-7): GAGVSQSPSNKVTEKGKDVELRCDPISGHTALYWYRQSLGQGLEFLIYFQGNSAPDKSGLPSDRFSAERTGGSVSTLTIQRTQQEDSAVYLCASSLTGAAYEQYFGPGTRLTVT.